This TCR beta chain derives from a study of CD8 T cells in Susac syndrome. Overall study results and limits: A relatively small number of individuals underwent TCR sequencing and HLA analysis.

Concerning this clonotype: What it binds is unknown.

After extraction with the RNeasy kit, about 0.5 to 1 ug of the RNA was reverse transcribed using random hexamers. TCRdb called the immunoSEQ multiplex PCR reads again in MiXCR, with one record for every CDR3 protein. The sample has 150,000 to 200,000 distinct CDR3 sequences; 90% to 95% are singletons. V was cut by 3 bases and J by 4 bases, with 12 bases left in between. The CDR3 loop spans 13 amino acids. Germline loops: CDR1 SQVTM, CDR2 ANQGSEA. The sequenced material came from CD4+ T cells from PBMCs. This chain uses TRBV29-1 with TRBJ1-2; TRBD1 is a possible D gene (5 bases). The receptor's source is a human donor with multiple sclerosis. In DNA, the CDR3 is TGCAGCGTTGACCTGGGACGGGGCTATGGCTACACCTTC. Protein: CSVDLGRGYGYTF.